The 3 T cell receptor beta chains below all came from one sample that was sequenced in a study of blood T cell repertoires in COVID-19. Method: immunoSEQ multiplex PCR; TCRdb's copy keeps in-frame clones and lacks some. Of hundreds of thousands of clones in the sample, approximately 81% were seen once. Source material: peripheral blood. Source of these receptors: a man between 40 and 49 years old with acute or convalescent COVID-19.

V gene TRBV19 combines with J gene TRBJ1-2; a possible D gene is TRBD1 (6 bases). Germline loops: CDR1 LNHDA, CDR2 SQIVND (reference sequence). Trimming took 7 bases from V and 0 from J, leaving 12 bases between them. CDR3 length equals 14 residues. CDR3 in DNA: TGTGCCAGTACGAGGAACAGGGCTAACTATGGCTACACCTTC. It is translated as CASTRNRANYGYTF. Drawing the rest from reference TRBV19 and TRBJ1-2, the complete variable domain is DGGITQSPKYLFRKEGQNVTLSCEQNLNHDAMYWYRQDPGQGLRLIYYSQIVNDFQKGDIAEGYSVSREKKESFPLTVTSAQKNPTAFYLCASTRNRANYGYTFGSGTRLTVV.

This clone was seen a handful of times. The CDR3 here is CASSSGTGAYGYTF. CDR3 DNA sequence: TGTGCCAGCAGTTCCGGGACAGGGGCCTATGGCTACACCTTC. The V and J genes are TRBV7-2 and TRBJ1-2; 10 bases match TRBD1. CDR1 and CDR2 from the germline V gene are SGHTA and FQGNSA. The CDR3 has 14 amino acids. The J segment lost 4 bases and the V segment lost 6 bases, leaving 5 bases of the junction unmatched.

V is TRBV7-2 and J is TRBJ1-5; no reliable D call. The length of the CDR3 is 13 residues. The V end lost 0 bases, the J end lost 7 bases, and 7 bases lay between the germline ends. The germline V gene encodes CDR1 SGHTA and CDR2 FQGNSA. The CDR3 sequence is CASSLALRQPQHF. The CDR3 nucleotides read TGTGCCAGCAGCTTAGCGCTGCGACAGCCCCAGCATTTT.